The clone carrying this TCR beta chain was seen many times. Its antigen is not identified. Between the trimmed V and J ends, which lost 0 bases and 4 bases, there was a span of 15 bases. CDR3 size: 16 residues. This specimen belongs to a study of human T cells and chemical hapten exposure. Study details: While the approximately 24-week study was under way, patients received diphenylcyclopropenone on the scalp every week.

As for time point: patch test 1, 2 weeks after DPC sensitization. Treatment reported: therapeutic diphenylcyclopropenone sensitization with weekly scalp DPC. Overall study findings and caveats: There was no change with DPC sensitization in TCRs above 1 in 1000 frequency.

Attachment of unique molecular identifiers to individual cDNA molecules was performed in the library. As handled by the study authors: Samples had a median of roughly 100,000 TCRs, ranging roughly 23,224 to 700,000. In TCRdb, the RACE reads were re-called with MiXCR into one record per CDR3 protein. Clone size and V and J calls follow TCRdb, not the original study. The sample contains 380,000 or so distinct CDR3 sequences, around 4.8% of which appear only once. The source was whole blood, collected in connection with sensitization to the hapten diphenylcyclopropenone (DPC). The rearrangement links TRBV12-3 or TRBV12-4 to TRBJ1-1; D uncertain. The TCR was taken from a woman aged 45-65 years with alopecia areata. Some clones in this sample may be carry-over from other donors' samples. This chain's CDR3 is CASSLARDGIPTEAFF. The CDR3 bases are TGTGCCAGCAGTTTAGCAAGAGACGGGATACCCACTGAAGCTTTCTTT.